This TCR beta chain was recovered during a study of OX40 agonist ivuxolimab in advanced cancers. Produced via immunoSEQ multiplex PCR; TCRdb's table is partial and in-frame only. The data hold 75,000 to 95,000 clones, with 85% to 95% observed a single time. About this clone itself: Its antigen is unknown.

The study, taken as a whole, reports: Expanded clones were, on average, more numerous in CD8+ T cells than in CD4+.

The CDR3 is 18 amino acids. Losses at the gene ends were 3 bases for V and 1 base for J; bases not matched to a gene: 15. Per the germline V gene, CDR1 is SGHRS and CDR2 is YFSETQ. This TCR was sampled from an adult with an advanced solid tumor such as melanoma, head and neck, liver or kidney cancer. The sequences come from CD4+ or CD8+ T cells sorted from blood, collected in a trial of the OX40 agonist ivuxolimab. The chain uses TRBV5-1 and TRBJ1-2; the match to TRBD1 covers 7 bases. This chain's CDR3 is CASSSIPGTEDLNYGYTF. CDR3 in DNA: TGCGCCAGCAGCTCGATACCCGGGACAGAGGATCTTAACTATGGCTACACCTTC.